One and the same sample provided the 8 T cell receptor beta chains below, sequenced in a study of blood T cell repertoires in COVID-19. Assay used: immunoSEQ multiplex PCR; TCRdb lists only in-frame clones, some missing. The data hold roughly 230,000 clones, with around 83% observed a single time. Sample: peripheral blood. The receptors were gathered from a man aged 40-49 years with acute or convalescent COVID-19.

The V gene is TRBV18, the J gene TRBJ2-2, with D hard to call. The CDR3 runs to 14 residues. From germline, CDR1 is KGHSH and CDR2 LQKENI. V was pared by 0 bases and J by 6 bases, with 8 bases between. This CDR3 reads CASSPPAGAGELFF. The CDR3, as DNA: TGTGCCAGCTCACCACCGGCCGGAGCCGGGGAGCTGTTTTTT.

CDR3 bases: TGTGCCAGCAGTTACTCATCCCGGGAGCCCCAGCATTTT. This codes for CASSYSSREPQHF. The chain uses TRBV12-3 or TRBV12-4 and TRBJ1-5, with no clear D. Trimming cost V 4 bases and J 8 bases, with 12 bases left between them. CDR3 length: 13 amino acids.

This sequence joins TRBV9 and TRBJ2-3; 10 positions agree with TRBD2. There are 16 residues in the CDR3. After removal of 0 bases from V and 4 bases from J, the junction contained 5 bases not matched to a gene. Germline CDR1 SGDLS, CDR2 YYNGEE. The CDR3, as DNA: TGTGCCAGCAGCGTAGAAGCGGGGGGGCTTTCAGATACGCAGTATTTT. This translates into CASSVEAGGLSDTQYF.

This clone was observed a handful of times. This sequence joins TRBV5-1 and TRBJ1-6, with 9 nucleotides matching TRBD1. Trimming removed 4 bases from V and 10 bases from J; junction bases left unmatched: 6. The CDR3 length is 14 residues. Germline assignment: CDR1 SGHRS and CDR2 YFSETQ. The CDR3 region is CASSPGTGQSPLHF. CDR3 nucleotides: TGCGCCAGCAGCCCAGGGACAGGGCAGTCACCCCTCCACTTT.

The J gene is TRBJ2-3, the V gene TRBV19, with D perhaps matching TRBD2 (6 bases). The germline CDR1 and CDR2 sequences are LNHDA and SQIVND (reference sequence). Trimming removed 4 bases at V and 2 bases at J, with 16 bases between. The CDR3 runs 16 residues. The CDR3 region has the DNA TGTGCCAGTAGTACCTCCGGACTAACAGCCACAGATACGCAGTATTTT. Its translation is CASSTSGLTATDTQYF.

In this sample, this clone turned up once. The chain has TRBV3-1 (or the pseudogene TRBV3-2) and TRBJ1-1; D unclear. The CDR3 consists of 15 residues. Deletions cut 0 bases from V and 3 bases from J, with 11 bases between. The V gene's germline CDR1 is LGHDT and CDR2 YNNKEL (reference sequence). Written as DNA, the CDR3 is TGTGCCAGCAGCCAAGATGGGAGGGAAGACACTGAAGCTTTCTTT. Translating it yields CASSQDGREDTEAFF.

This clone appeared once. The chain couples TRBV2 to TRBJ2-2, with D unresolved. V lost 6 bases and J lost 3, with 11 bases in between. This CDR3 is built from 14 residues. Per the germline V gene, CDR1 is SNHLY and CDR2 is FYNNEI. CDR3 in DNA: TGTGCCAGCAGCCTTAGATGGTACACCGGGGAGCTGTTTTTT. As protein: CASSLRWYTGELFF.

The gene calls are TRBV5-1 and TRBJ2-3, with D perhaps matching TRBD2 (6 bases). There are 16 residues in the CDR3. V lost 9 bases to trimming and J lost 0 bases, with 20 bases between them. Looked up from germline, CDR1 is SGHRS and CDR2 is YFSETQ. The CDR3 nucleotides are TGCGCCACCCGCAACGGGGGTGGAACTAGCACAGATACGCAGTATTTT. Protein product: CATRNGGGTSTDTQYF. The variable domain in full, with the rest retrieved from reference TRBV5-1 and TRBJ2-3, is KAGVTQTPRYLIKTRGQQVTLSCSPISGHRSVSWYQQTPGQGLQFLFEYFSETQRNKGNFPGRFSGRQFSNSRSEMNVSTLELGDSALYLCATRNGGGTSTDTQYFGPGTRLTVL.